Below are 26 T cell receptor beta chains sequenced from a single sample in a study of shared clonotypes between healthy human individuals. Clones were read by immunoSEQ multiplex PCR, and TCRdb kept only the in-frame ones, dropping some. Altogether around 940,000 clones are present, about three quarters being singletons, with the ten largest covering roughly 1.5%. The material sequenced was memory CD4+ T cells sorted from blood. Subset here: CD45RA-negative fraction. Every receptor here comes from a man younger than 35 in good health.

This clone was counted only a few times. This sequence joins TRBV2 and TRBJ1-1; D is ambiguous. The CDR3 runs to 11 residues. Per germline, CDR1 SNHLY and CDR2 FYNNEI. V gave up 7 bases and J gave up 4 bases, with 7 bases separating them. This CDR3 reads CASMVSTEAFF. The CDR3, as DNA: TGTGCCAGCATGGTGAGCACTGAAGCTTTCTTT.

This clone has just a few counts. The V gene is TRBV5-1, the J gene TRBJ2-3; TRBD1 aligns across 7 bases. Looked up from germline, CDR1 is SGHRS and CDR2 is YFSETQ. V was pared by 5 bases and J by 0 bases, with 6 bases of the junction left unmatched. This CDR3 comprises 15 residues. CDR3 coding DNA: TGCGCCAGCAGTCCGGGACAGCCTAGCACAGATACGCAGTATTTT. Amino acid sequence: CASSPGQPSTDTQYF.

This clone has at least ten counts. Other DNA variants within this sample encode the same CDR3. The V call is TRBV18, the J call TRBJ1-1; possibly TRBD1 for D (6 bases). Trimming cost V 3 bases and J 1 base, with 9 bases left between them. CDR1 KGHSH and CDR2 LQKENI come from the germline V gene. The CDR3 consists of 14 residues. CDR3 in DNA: TGTGCCAGCTCACCTAAACAGGGGAACACTGAAGCTTTCTTT. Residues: CASSPKQGNTEAFF.

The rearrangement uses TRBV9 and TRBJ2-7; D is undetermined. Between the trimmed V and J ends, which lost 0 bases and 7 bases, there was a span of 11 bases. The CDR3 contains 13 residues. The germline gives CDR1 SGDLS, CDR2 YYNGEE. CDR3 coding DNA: TGTGCCAGCAGCGTAGTTCCATCTAATGAGCAGTACTTC. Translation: CASSVVPSNEQYF.

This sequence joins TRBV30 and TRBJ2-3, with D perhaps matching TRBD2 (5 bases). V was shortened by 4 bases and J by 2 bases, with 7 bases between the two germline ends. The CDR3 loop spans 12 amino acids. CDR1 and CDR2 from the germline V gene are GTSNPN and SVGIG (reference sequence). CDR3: CAWTGNTDTQYF. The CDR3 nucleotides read TGTGCCTGGACGGGAAACACAGATACGCAGTATTTT.

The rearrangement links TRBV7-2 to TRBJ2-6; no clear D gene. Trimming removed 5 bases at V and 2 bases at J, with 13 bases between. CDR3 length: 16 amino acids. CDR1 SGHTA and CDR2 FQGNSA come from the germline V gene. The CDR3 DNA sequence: TGTGCCAGCAGCCCGAACATTGGGGCTGGGGCCAACGTCCTGACTTTC. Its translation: CASSPNIGAGANVLTF.

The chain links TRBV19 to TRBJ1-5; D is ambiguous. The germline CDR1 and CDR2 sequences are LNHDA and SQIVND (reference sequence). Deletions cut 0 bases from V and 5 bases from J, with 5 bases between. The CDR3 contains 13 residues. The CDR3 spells CASSIDSYQPQHF. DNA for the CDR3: TGTGCCAGTAGTATAGACAGTTATCAGCCCCAGCATTTT.

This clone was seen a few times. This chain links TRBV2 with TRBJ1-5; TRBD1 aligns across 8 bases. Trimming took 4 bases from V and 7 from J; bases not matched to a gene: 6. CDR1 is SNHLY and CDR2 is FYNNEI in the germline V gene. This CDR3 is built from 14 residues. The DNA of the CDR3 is TGTGCCAGCAGTGGATCAGGGGGCAGGCAGCCCCAGCATTTT. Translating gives CASSGSGGRQPQHF.

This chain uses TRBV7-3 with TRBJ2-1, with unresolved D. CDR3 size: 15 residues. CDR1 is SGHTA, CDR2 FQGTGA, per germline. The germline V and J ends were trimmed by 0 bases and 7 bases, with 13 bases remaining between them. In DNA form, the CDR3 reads TGTGCCAGCAGCTTAACCACTGACGTCGGAAATGAGCAGTTCTTC. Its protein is CASSLTTDVGNEQFF. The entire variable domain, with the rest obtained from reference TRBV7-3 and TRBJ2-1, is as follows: GAGVSQTPSNKVTEKGKYVELRCDPISGHTALYWYRQSLGQGPEFLIYFQGTGAADDSGLPNDRFFAVRPEGSVSTLKIQRTERGDSAVYLCASSLTTDVGNEQFFGPGTRLTVL.

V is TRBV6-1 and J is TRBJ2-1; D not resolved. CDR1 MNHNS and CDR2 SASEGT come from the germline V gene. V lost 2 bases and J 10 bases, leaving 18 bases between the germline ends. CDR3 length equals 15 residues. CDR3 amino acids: CASSELTPGVVEQFF. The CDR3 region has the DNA TGTGCCAGCAGTGAACTTACGCCCGGAGTCGTGGAGCAGTTCTTC.

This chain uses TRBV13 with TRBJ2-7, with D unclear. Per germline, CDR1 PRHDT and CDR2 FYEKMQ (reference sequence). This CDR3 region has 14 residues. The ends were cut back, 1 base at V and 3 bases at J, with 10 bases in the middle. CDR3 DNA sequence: TGTGCCAGCAGCTTAGTACAGACGGACTACGAGCAGTACTTC. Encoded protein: CASSLVQTDYEQYF.

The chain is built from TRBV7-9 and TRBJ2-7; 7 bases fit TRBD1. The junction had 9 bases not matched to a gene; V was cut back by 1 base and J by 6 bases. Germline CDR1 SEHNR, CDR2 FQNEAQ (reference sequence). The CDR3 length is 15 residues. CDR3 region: CASSLGGRQGGEQYF. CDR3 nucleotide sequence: TGTGCCAGCAGCTTAGGGGGTCGACAGGGTGGCGAGCAGTACTTC.

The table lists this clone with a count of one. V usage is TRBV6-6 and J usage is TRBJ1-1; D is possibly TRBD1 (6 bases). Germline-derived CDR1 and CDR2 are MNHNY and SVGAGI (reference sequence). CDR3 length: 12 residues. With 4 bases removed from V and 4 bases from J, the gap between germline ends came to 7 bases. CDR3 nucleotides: TGTGCCAGCAGTTCCAGGGGCACTGAAGCTTTCTTT. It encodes CASSSRGTEAFF.

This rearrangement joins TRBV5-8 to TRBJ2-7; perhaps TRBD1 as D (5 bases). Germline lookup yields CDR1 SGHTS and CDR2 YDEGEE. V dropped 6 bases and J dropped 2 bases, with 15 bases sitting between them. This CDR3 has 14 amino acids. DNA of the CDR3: TGTGCCAGCAACTTCCCGACAGATACCTACGAGCAGTACTTC. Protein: CASNFPTDTYEQYF.

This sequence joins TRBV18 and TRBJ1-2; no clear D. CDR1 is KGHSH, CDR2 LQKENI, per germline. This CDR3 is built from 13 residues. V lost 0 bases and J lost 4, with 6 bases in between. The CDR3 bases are TGTGCCAGCTCACCACCGGAAGGCTATGGCTACACCTTC. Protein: CASSPPEGYGYTF.

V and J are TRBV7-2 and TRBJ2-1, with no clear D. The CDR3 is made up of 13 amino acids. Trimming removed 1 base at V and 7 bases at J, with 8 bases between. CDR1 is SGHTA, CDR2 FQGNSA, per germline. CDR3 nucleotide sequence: TGTGCCAGCAGCTTAGACGGGCTTAATGAGCAGTTCTTC. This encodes CASSLDGLNEQFF.

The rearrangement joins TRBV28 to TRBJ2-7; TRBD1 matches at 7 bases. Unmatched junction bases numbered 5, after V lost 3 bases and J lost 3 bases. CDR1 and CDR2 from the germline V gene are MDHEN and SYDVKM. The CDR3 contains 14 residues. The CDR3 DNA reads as TGTGCCAGCAGTTTCCCGGGACAGCTCTACGAGCAGTACTTC. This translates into CASSFPGQLYEQYF. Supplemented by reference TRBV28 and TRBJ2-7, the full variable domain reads DVKVTQSSRYLVKRTGEKVFLECVQDMDHENMFWYRQDPGLGLRLIYFSYDVKMKEKGDIPEGYSVSREKKERFSLILESASTNQTSMYLCASSFPGQLYEQYFGPGTRLTVT.

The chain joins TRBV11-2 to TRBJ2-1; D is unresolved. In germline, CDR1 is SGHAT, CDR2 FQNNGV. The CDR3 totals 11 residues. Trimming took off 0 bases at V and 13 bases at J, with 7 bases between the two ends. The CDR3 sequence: CASSLDGAQFF. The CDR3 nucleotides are TGTGCCAGCAGCTTAGATGGAGCTCAGTTCTTC. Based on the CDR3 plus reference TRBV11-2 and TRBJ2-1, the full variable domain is EAGVAQSPRYKIIEKRQSVAFWCNPISGHATLYWYQQILGQGPKLLIQFQNNGVVDDSQLPKDRFSAERLKGVDSTLKIQPAKLEDSAVYLCASSLDGAQFFGPGTRLTVL.

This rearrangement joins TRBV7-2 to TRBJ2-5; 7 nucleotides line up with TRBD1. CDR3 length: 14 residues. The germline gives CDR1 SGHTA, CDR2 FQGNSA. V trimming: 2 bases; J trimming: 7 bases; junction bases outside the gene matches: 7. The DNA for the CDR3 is TGTGCCAGCAGCTTAAAACCTAGACAGGGGACCCAGTACTTC. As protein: CASSLKPRQGTQYF.

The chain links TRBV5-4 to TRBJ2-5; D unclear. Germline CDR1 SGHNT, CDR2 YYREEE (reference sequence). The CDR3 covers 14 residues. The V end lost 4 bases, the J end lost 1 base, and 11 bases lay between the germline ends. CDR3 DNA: TGTGCCAGCAGCCTCCTGGGAACCCAAGAGACCCAGTACTTC. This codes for CASSLLGTQETQYF.

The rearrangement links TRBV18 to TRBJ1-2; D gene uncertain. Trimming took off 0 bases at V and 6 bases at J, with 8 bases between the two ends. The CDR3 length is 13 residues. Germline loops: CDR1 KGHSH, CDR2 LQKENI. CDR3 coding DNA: TGTGCCAGCTCACCACCGGTCAGTAATGGCTACACCTTC. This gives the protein CASSPPVSNGYTF.

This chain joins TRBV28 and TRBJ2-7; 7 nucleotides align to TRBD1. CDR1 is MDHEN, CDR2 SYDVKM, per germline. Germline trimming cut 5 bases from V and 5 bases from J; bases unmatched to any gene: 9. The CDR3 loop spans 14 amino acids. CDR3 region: CASSPPGQKDEQYF. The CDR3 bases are TGTGCCAGCAGTCCGCCGGGACAGAAGGACGAGCAGTACTTC.

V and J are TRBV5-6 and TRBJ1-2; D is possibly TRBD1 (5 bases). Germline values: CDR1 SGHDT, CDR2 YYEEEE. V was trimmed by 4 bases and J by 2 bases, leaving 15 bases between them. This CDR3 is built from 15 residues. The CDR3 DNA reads TGTGCCAGCAGCCCATTGGGGCAGATCAACTATGGCTACACCTTC. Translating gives CASSPLGQINYGYTF.

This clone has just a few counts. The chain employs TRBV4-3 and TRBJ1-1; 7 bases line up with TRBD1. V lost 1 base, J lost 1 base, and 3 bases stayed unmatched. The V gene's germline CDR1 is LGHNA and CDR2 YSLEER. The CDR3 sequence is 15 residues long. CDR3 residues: CASSQAGGANTEAFF. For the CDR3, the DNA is TGCGCCAGCAGCCAAGCAGGGGGAGCGAACACTGAAGCTTTCTTT.

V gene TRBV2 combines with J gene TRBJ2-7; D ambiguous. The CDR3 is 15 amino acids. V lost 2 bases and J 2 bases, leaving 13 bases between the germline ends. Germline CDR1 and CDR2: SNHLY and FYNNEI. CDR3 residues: CASSERVLLTYEQYF. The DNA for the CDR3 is TGTGCCAGCAGTGAAAGGGTGCTACTTACCTACGAGCAGTACTTC.

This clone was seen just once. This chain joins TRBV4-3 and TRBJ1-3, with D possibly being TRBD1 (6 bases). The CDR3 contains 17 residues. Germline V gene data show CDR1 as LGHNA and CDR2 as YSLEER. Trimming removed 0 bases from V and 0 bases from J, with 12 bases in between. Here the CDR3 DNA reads TGCGCCAGCAGCCAAGAAAAACAGGGCTACTCTGGAAACACCATATATTTT. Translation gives CASSQEKQGYSGNTIYF.